These T cell receptor beta chains were read from a single sample in a study of blood T cell repertoires in COVID-19. Produced via immunoSEQ multiplex PCR; TCRdb's table is partial and in-frame only. This sample carries about 74,000 clones, more than 75% of them seen once, and the ten largest clones take around 15%. Specimen: peripheral blood. The source of these receptors is a human donor in a cohort sampled during active COVID-19. The CDR3 runs from the conserved cysteine through the conserved F or W. Each record gives: D gene, clone size, J gene, V gene, CDR3 length, CDR3 protein, CDR3 DNA. D genes are given only for firm matches. Some rows have no size entry. The others give once, few or many, or a class for an expanded clone.

D: TRBD2
size: few
J: TRBJ2-1
V: TRBV3-1/TRBV3-2
length: 19
CDR3: CASSPTGGGSGRAYNEQFF
DNA: TGTGCCAGCAGCCCTACAGGGGGAGGAAGCGGGAGGGCCTACAATGAGCAGTTCTTC

D: .
size: .
J: TRBJ1-5
V: TRBV28
length: 15
CDR3: CASRAGRVSNQPQHF
DNA: TGTGCCAGCAGGGCCGGGAGGGTAAGCAATCAGCCCCAGCATTTT

D: .
size: few
J: TRBJ2-3
V: TRBV5-1
length: 13
CDR3: CASSFSSTDTQYF
DNA: TGCGCCAGCAGCTTTTCGAGCACAGATACGCAGTATTTT

D: TRBD1
size: .
J: TRBJ2-7
V: TRBV15
length: 16
CDR3: CATSRDIETGAYEQYF
DNA: TGTGCCACCAGCAGAGATATCGAGACAGGGGCGTACGAGCAGTACTTC

D: TRBD1
size: .
J: TRBJ1-1
V: TRBV27
length: 14
CDR3: CASSPRTGVTEAFF
DNA: TGTGCCAGCAGTCCGAGGACAGGGGTCACTGAAGCTTTCTTT

D: TRBD2
size: .
J: TRBJ2-3
V: TRBV5-1
length: 14
CDR3: CASSPGTSVGTQYF
DNA: TGCGCCAGCAGCCCAGGGACTAGCGTAGGAACGCAGTATTTT

D: TRBD2
size: .
J: TRBJ2-1
V: TRBV5-4
length: 15
CDR3: CASSPVAGGNNEQFF
DNA: TGTGCCAGCAGCCCGGTAGCGGGGGGGAACAATGAGCAGTTCTTC

D: .
size: .
J: TRBJ2-7
V: TRBV28
length: 15
CDR3: CASRGPRGPPYEQYF
DNA: TGTGCCAGCAGAGGCCCACGGGGTCCCCCCTACGAGCAGTACTTC

D: TRBD1
size: .
J: TRBJ2-5
V: TRBV2
length: 13
CDR3: CASRTGVGETQYF
DNA: TGTGCCAGCCGGACAGGGGTAGGGGAGACCCAGTACTTC

D: .
size: .
J: TRBJ2-5
V: TRBV29-1
length: 12
CDR3: CSVEQGRETQYF
DNA: TGCAGCGTTGAACAGGGCCGGGAGACCCAGTACTTC

D: .
size: .
J: TRBJ2-2
V: TRBV11-2
length: 18
CDR3: CASSLAFMSETYTGELFF
DNA: TGTGCCAGCAGCTTAGCTTTTATGTCGGAGACGTACACCGGGGAGCTGTTTTTT

D: .
size: .
J: TRBJ2-5
V: TRBV2
length: 14
CDR3: CASSAQGGQETQYF
DNA: TGTGCCAGCAGTGCCCAGGGTGGCCAAGAGACCCAGTACTTC

D: TRBD1
size: .
J: TRBJ1-4
V: TRBV5-1
length: 16
CDR3: CASSLEGQGTGEKLFF
DNA: TGCGCCAGCAGCTTGGAAGGACAGGGGACTGGTGAAAAACTGTTTTTT

D: .
size: few
J: TRBJ2-7
V: TRBV5-4
length: 16
CDR3: CASSRGGDSLAYEQYF
DNA: TGTGCCAGCAGCCGTGGGGGCGACAGTCTCGCCTACGAGCAGTACTTC

D: .
size: .
J: TRBJ1-3
V: TRBV10-2
length: 16
CDR3: CASSESRGGSGNTIYF
DNA: TGCGCCAGCAGTGAGTCAAGGGGGGGCTCTGGAAACACCATATATTTT

D: .
size: .
J: TRBJ1-1
V: TRBV19
length: 13
CDR3: CATSRRESTEAFF
DNA: TGTGCCACCTCCCGGAGAGAGAGCACTGAAGCTTTCTTT

D: TRBD1
size: .
J: TRBJ1-2
V: TRBV27
length: 14
CDR3: CASSSGTGSRGYTF
DNA: TGTGCCAGCAGTTCTGGGACAGGCTCTAGGGGCTACACCTTC

D: .
size: few
J: TRBJ1-5
V: TRBV21-1
length: 19
CDR3: CASSKLSRALYCGNQPQHF
DNA: TGTGCCAGCAGCAAATTGAGCAGGGCCCTATACTGTGGCAATCAGCCCCAGCATTTT

D: .
size: .
J: TRBJ1-5
V: TRBV5-6
length: 14
CDR3: CASSLGGHNQPQHF
DNA: TGTGCCAGCAGCTTGGGCGGACACAATCAGCCCCAGCATTTT

D: TRBD1
size: .
J: TRBJ1-2
V: TRBV7-8
length: 19
CDR3: CASSLSTQTGTGVRYGYTF
DNA: TGTGCCAGCAGCTTATCTACCCAAACCGGGACAGGGGTTCGCTATGGCTACACCTTC

D: .
size: .
J: TRBJ2-5
V: TRBV27
length: 17
CDR3: CASSPSRTAGYQETQYF
DNA: TGTGCCAGCAGCCCCTCCCGCACAGCAGGGTACCAAGAGACCCAGTACTTC

D: TRBD1
size: .
J: TRBJ2-7
V: TRBV2
length: 14
CDR3: CASREGQGSYEQYF
DNA: TGTGCCAGCAGAGAGGGACAGGGATCCTACGAGCAGTACTTC

D: .
size: .
J: TRBJ1-4
V: TRBV2
length: 15
CDR3: CASSGTSLPNEKLFF
DNA: TGTGCCAGCAGTGGGACATCCCTTCCTAATGAAAAACTGTTTTTT

D: TRBD1
size: .
J: TRBJ2-1
V: TRBV5-5
length: 20
CDR3: CASSTRTGSMGAKSRGEQFF
DNA: TGTGCCAGCAGCACCCGGACAGGTAGTATGGGGGCCAAGTCACGGGGTGAGCAGTTCTTC

D: TRBD1
size: .
J: TRBJ2-2
V: TRBV30
length: 14
CDR3: CAWSAGTDTGELFF
DNA: TGTGCCTGGAGCGCTGGGACAGACACCGGGGAGCTGTTTTTT

D: .
size: many
J: TRBJ1-5
V: TRBV3-1/TRBV3-2
length: 15
CDR3: CASSQDAGSNQPQHF
DNA: TGTGCCAGCAGCCAAGATGCGGGTAGCAATCAGCCCCAGCATTTT

D: .
size: .
J: TRBJ1-5
V: TRBV2
length: 14
CDR3: CASSGQYSNQPQHF
DNA: TGTGCCAGCAGTGGACAGTATAGCAATCAGCCCCAGCATTTT

D: TRBD1
size: .
J: TRBJ2-7
V: TRBV6-5
length: 14
CDR3: CASSIGQGPYEQYF
DNA: TGTGCCAGCAGTATAGGACAGGGGCCCTACGAGCAGTACTTC

D: .
size: once
J: TRBJ1-5
V: TRBV7-6
length: 14
CDR3: CASSLAGGNQPQHF
DNA: TGTGCCAGCAGCTTAGCGGGCGGCAATCAGCCCCAGCATTTT

D: TRBD2
size: few
J: TRBJ2-7
V: TRBV9
length: 16
CDR3: CASSLSSAGVAYEQYF
DNA: TGTGCCAGCAGCCTCTCATCAGCGGGAGTAGCTTACGAGCAGTACTTC

D: TRBD2
size: once
J: TRBJ2-5
V: TRBV6-6
length: 13
CDR3: CASGLAGGETQYF
DNA: TGTGCCAGCGGACTAGCGGGAGGAGAGACCCAGTACTTC

D: .
size: .
J: TRBJ1-1
V: TRBV18
length: 13
CDR3: CASSPYRNTEAFF
DNA: TGTGCCAGCTCACCATACAGGAACACTGAAGCTTTCTTT

D: .
size: .
J: TRBJ2-2
V: TRBV7-2
length: 17
CDR3: CASSLGAPGSGTGELFF
DNA: TGTGCCAGCAGCTTAGGTGCGCCAGGGTCTGGCACCGGGGAGCTGTTTTTT

D: .
size: .
J: TRBJ2-7
V: TRBV5-5
length: 18
CDR3: CASSFYPRVESRDSEQYF
DNA: TGTGCCAGCAGCTTTTACCCGCGTGTAGAATCGCGGGATTCCGAGCAGTACTTC

D: TRBD1
size: .
J: TRBJ2-1
V: TRBV29-1
length: 14
CDR3: CSVEGRGSYNEQFF
DNA: TGCAGCGTTGAAGGCAGGGGGTCCTACAATGAGCAGTTCTTC

D: .
size: .
J: TRBJ1-6
V: TRBV3-1/TRBV3-2
length: 17
CDR3: CASSQRYRTANNSPLHF
DNA: TGTGCCAGCAGCCAACGATATCGGACAGCAAATAATTCACCCCTCCACTTT

D: .
size: .
J: TRBJ2-7
V: TRBV19
length: 16
CDR3: CASSIDHGGFPYEQYF
DNA: TGTGCCAGTAGTATAGATCACGGAGGGTTCCCCTACGAGCAGTACTTC

D: .
size: once
J: TRBJ2-7
V: TRBV18
length: 14
CDR3: CASSPPTVSYEQYF
DNA: TGTGCCAGCTCACCACCGACAGTTTCCTACGAGCAGTACTTC

D: TRBD1
size: .
J: TRBJ2-1
V: TRBV28
length: 19
CDR3: CASSKIDNPGQSSYNEQFF
DNA: TGTGCCAGCAGTAAAATCGACAACCCGGGACAGAGCTCCTACAATGAGCAGTTCTTC

D: .
size: .
J: TRBJ1-4
V: TRBV7-9
length: 19
CDR3: CAGLLGGLKFSRANEKLFF
DNA: TGTGCCGGCCTTCTGGGGGGATTGAAGTTCAGTCGAGCTAATGAAAAACTGTTTTTT

D: .
size: medium-sized
J: TRBJ2-3
V: TRBV21-1
length: 14
CDR3: CASTERGYTDTQYF
DNA: TGTGCCAGCACTGAGCGGGGTTACACAGATACGCAGTATTTT

D: TRBD1
size: .
J: TRBJ1-3
V: TRBV5-1
length: 19
CDR3: CASSLSGTGAHRSGNTIYF
DNA: TGCGCCAGCAGCTTGTCCGGGACAGGGGCCCACAGGTCTGGAAACACCATATATTTT

D: .
size: .
J: TRBJ1-6
V: TRBV30
length: 12
CDR3: CAWGPDNSPLHF
DNA: TGTGCCTGGGGACCGGATAATTCACCCCTCCACTTT

D: .
size: once
J: TRBJ1-5
V: TRBV18
length: 15
CDR3: CASSPLGGSNQPQHF
DNA: TGTGCCAGCTCACCCTTAGGGGGTAGCAATCAGCCCCAGCATTTT

D: TRBD1
size: .
J: TRBJ2-7
V: TRBV4-2
length: 15
CDR3: CASSQEGTGFYEQYF
DNA: TGTGCCAGCAGCCAAGAAGGGACAGGGTTCTACGAGCAGTACTTC

D: TRBD1
size: .
J: TRBJ1-2
V: TRBV19
length: 13
CDR3: CATRDRVGYGYTF
DNA: TGTGCCACTAGAGACAGGGTGGGCTATGGCTACACCTTC

D: .
size: once
J: TRBJ2-3
V: TRBV28
length: 12
CDR3: CASSVTTDTQYF
DNA: TGTGCCAGCAGTGTGACAACAGATACGCAGTATTTT

D: .
size: few
J: TRBJ1-2
V: TRBV6-5
length: 15
CDR3: CASNLKQGHTYGYTF
DNA: TGTGCCAGCAATCTCAAACAGGGACATACCTATGGCTACACCTTC

D: .
size: .
J: TRBJ1-1
V: TRBV7-2
length: 15
CDR3: CASSLTPGQGTEAFF
DNA: TGTGCCAGCAGCTTAACCCCAGGGCAGGGGACTGAAGCTTTCTTT

D: .
size: .
J: TRBJ1-5
V: TRBV6-6
length: 13
CDR3: CASSIDRDQPQHF
DNA: TGTGCCAGCAGTATAGACAGAGACCAGCCCCAGCATTTT

D: TRBD2
size: .
J: TRBJ2-1
V: TRBV5-6
length: 16
CDR3: CASSPDSGRSNNEQFF
DNA: TGTGCCAGCAGCCCGGACAGCGGGAGGAGCAACAATGAGCAGTTCTTC

D: TRBD2
size: .
J: TRBJ2-3
V: TRBV15
length: 20
CDR3: CATSRPSGTSGILSTDTQYF
DNA: TGTGCCACCAGCAGACCGTCCGGGACTAGCGGGATCTTAAGCACAGATACGCAGTATTTT

D: TRBD2
size: few
J: TRBJ2-7
V: TRBV6-5
length: 15
CDR3: CASSYSTSSPYEQYF
DNA: TGTGCCAGCAGTTACTCGACTAGCTCGCCGTACGAGCAGTACTTC

D: TRBD1
size: .
J: TRBJ1-1
V: TRBV10-2
length: 15
CDR3: CASSDLSDRGTEAFF
DNA: TGCGCCAGCAGTGACCTTTCGGACAGGGGCACTGAAGCTTTCTTT

D: .
size: .
J: TRBJ2-1
V: TRBV19
length: 15
CDR3: CASSSSTAFYNEQFF
DNA: TGTGCCAGTAGTTCAAGCACCGCTTTCTACAATGAGCAGTTCTTC

D: TRBD2
size: .
J: TRBJ2-5
V: TRBV28
length: 15
CDR3: CASSLSGGGAETQYF
DNA: TGTGCCAGCAGTTTAAGCGGGGGGGGCGCCGAGACCCAGTACTTC

D: TRBD2
size: few
J: TRBJ2-1
V: TRBV5-4
length: 16
CDR3: CASSSLAGGLGDEQFF
DNA: TGTGCCAGCAGCTCCTTAGCGGGAGGGCTAGGGGATGAGCAGTTCTTC

D: TRBD1
size: .
J: TRBJ1-1
V: TRBV5-6
length: 15
CDR3: CASSFRRTGLTEAFF
DNA: TGTGCCAGCAGCTTTAGGCGGACAGGATTAACTGAAGCTTTCTTT